The 20 T cell receptor beta chains listed next were all sequenced from one sample in a study of identical twins (TCRdb year 2016). Library prep was done by 5' RACE. The instrument given in TCRdb is Illumina HiSeq 2000. Clones were called with MiXCR by TCRdb after fastp trimmed the public reads at Q25, and only in-frame beta chains were retained. Under each unique CDR3 protein, matching rows form one entry showing the most common genes and DNA. Within this sample are 200,000 to 300,000 distinct CDR3 sequences, with about an eighth of them counted one time only. Together, the top ten hold 4% to 5% of the sample. This sample was shared with a second study, whose subject was yellow fever vaccine responses in identical twins.

The specimen sequenced was memory (CD45RO+) T cells sorted from blood. Read against the paper, the sample's cell subset or site label means: CD45RO+ enriched T cells. The source is a woman aged 18 to 35 in good health.

In its sample, this clonotype was seen a few times. The chain is built from TRBV11-2 and TRBJ2-5, with 10 bases aligning to TRBD2. The CDR3 is 18 amino acids. CDR1 and CDR2 from the germline V gene are SGHAT and FQNNGV. The V gene end was trimmed by 5 bases and the J gene end by 4 bases; junction bases not matched to a gene: 16. The CDR3 reads CASSPFSSGGVKGETQYF. CDR3 DNA sequence: TGTGCCAGCAGCCCATTTTCCAGCGGGGGGGTGAAGGGAGAGACCCAGTACTTC.

For this clonotype: At one end, the junction sequence differs from germline, possibly due to a read error. This chain joins TRBV6-1 and TRBJ1-2; D perhaps matches TRBD1 (5 bases). The V gene's germline CDR1 is MNHNS and CDR2 SASEGT. The CDR3 has 15 amino acids. Here the CDR3 reads CASSEVSSGNYGYTF. In DNA, the CDR3 is TGTGCCAGCAGCGAAGTCTCGTCAGGGAACTATGGCTACACCTTC.

This clonotype was counted at least ten times. The gene calls are TRBV29-1 and TRBJ1-4; perhaps TRBD1 as D (5 bases). Trimming left V 2 bases short and J 8 bases short, with 12 bases between. CDR1 and CDR2 (germline): SQVTM, ANQGSEA. The CDR3 consists of 13 residues. The CDR3 is CSVELQGTEKLFF. The DNA of the CDR3 is TGCAGCGTTGAACTGCAGGGCACGGAAAAACTGTTTTTT.

The V call is TRBV7-2, the J call TRBJ2-7, with 8 bases identical to TRBD2. This CDR3 is 15 amino acids long. Per germline, CDR1 SGHTA and CDR2 FQGNSA. V dropped 1 base and J dropped 6; count of bases not matched to a gene: 8. This CDR3 reads CASSLDSGIPSEQYF. DNA for the CDR3: TGTGCCAGCAGCTTAGATAGCGGGATTCCTTCCGAGCAGTACTTC.

This clonotype occurred a few times. V gene TRBV6-1 combines with J gene TRBJ1-5; TRBD1 matches 7 bases. The CDR3 runs to 16 residues. Germline CDR1 is MNHNS and CDR2 is SASEGT. Unmatched junction bases numbered 11, after V lost 5 bases and J lost 4 bases. This chain's CDR3 is CASSRAPGQKNQPQHF. Written as DNA, the CDR3 is TGTGCCAGCAGTCGCGCACCGGGACAGAAAAATCAGCCCCAGCATTTT.

In this sample, this clonotype turned up many times. The chain links TRBV5-1 to TRBJ2-3, with a weak D call TRBD1 (5 bases). This CDR3 contains 14 residues. Per germline, CDR1 SGHRS and CDR2 YFSETQ. V was clipped by 4 bases and J by 2 bases, with 11 bases between them. The CDR3 DNA sequence: TGCGCCAGCAGCATCGGACACTCCACAGATACGCAGTATTTT. Protein sequence: CASSIGHSTDTQYF.

V and J are TRBV27 and TRBJ1-3; possible D gene TRBD1, 5 bases. The V and J ends lost 6 bases and 4 bases respectively, with 16 bases between them. The CDR3 covers 15 residues. Germline loops: CDR1 MNHEY, CDR2 SMNVEV (reference sequence). In DNA, the CDR3 is TGTGCCAGCAGCCTCATTGGGGGTACGGGAAACACCATATATTTT. Its protein product is CASSLIGGTGNTIYF.

The chain uses TRBV28 and TRBJ2-3, with TRBD2 identical over 9 bases. CDR1 is MDHEN and CDR2 is SYDVKM in the germline V gene. Germline trimming cut 6 bases from V and 2 bases from J; bases unmatched to any gene: 6. The CDR3 length is 15 residues. CDR3 protein: CASRFSGGDTDTQYF. The CDR3 DNA is TGTGCCAGCAGATTTAGCGGGGGAGACACAGATACGCAGTATTTT.

This clonotype was found many times. The chain carries TRBV3-1 and TRBJ2-3; D is unresolved. CDR3 length: 13 amino acids. Germline V lookup: CDR1 LGHDT, CDR2 YNNKEL (reference sequence). V was cut by 4 bases and J by 5 bases, with 10 bases left in between. In nucleotides, the CDR3 is TGTGCCAGCAGCCCCCGGTTAAGAGATACGCAGTATTTT. This encodes CASSPRLRDTQYF.

This clonotype has only a few counts. The chain carries TRBV29-1 and TRBJ1-1; D not resolved. Germline V gene data show CDR1 as SQVTM and CDR2 as ANQGSEA. CDR3 length: 14 residues. The V and J ends lost 6 bases and 1 base respectively, with 15 bases between them. CDR3 nucleotides: TGCAGCGTCGGGCTTCGGTCGACGAACACTGAAGCTTTCTTT. Its translation is CSVGLRSTNTEAFF.

The rearrangement uses TRBV9 and TRBJ1-1, with D possibly matching TRBD1 (6 bases). The CDR3 is 14 amino acids. Germline V gene sequence: CDR1 SGDLS, CDR2 YYNGEE. The germline V and J ends were trimmed by 4 bases and 2 bases, with 12 bases remaining between them. The CDR3 loop reads CASSIGQPNTEAFF. CDR3 nucleotide sequence: TGTGCCAGCAGCATAGGACAGCCTAACACTGAAGCTTTCTTT.

This clonotype was detected many times. The chain carries TRBV6-4 and TRBJ2-1; TRBD2 matches 10 bases. The CDR3 totals 14 residues. In germline, CDR1 is MRHNA, CDR2 SNTAGT. V gave up 2 bases and J gave up 6 bases; unmatched junction bases: 1. The CDR3 region is CASSDSGGANEQFF. CDR3 nucleotides: TGTGCCAGCAGTGACAGCGGGGGGGCCAATGAGCAGTTCTTC.

This clonotype was detected ten times or more. The rearrangement joins TRBV5-1 to TRBJ2-3, with 12 bases lining up with TRBD2. The V gene's germline CDR1 is SGHRS and CDR2 YFSETQ. This CDR3 contains 16 residues. Losses at the gene ends were 4 bases for V and 1 base for J; bases not matched to a gene: 4. The chain's CDR3 is CASSPWTSGGTDTQYF. CDR3 nucleotides: TGCGCCAGCAGCCCTTGGACTAGCGGGGGCACAGATACGCAGTATTTT.

This clonotype was counted many times. V and J are TRBV11-2 and TRBJ2-2, with D possibly matching TRBD1 (6 bases). Germline V gene data show CDR1 as SGHAT and CDR2 as FQNNGV. V lost 2 bases to trimming and J lost 6 bases, with 22 bases between them. The CDR3 spans 18 residues. As DNA, the CDR3 is TGTGCCAGCAGCTTATATCCGCGGCTTACAGGGTTGGCCGGGGAGCTGTTTTTT. It yields the protein CASSLYPRLTGLAGELFF.

This clonotype turned up a few times. The rearrangement uses TRBV27 and TRBJ1-2; no definite D call. The CDR3 sequence is 16 residues long. Per the germline V gene, CDR1 is MNHEY and CDR2 is SMNVEV (reference sequence). The V and J ends lost 3 bases and 2 bases respectively, with 16 bases between them. The CDR3: CASSFGPHGNNYGYTF. The CDR3 DNA reads TGTGCCAGCAGTTTTGGGCCCCACGGAAACAACTATGGCTACACCTTC.

The V gene is TRBV20-1, the J gene TRBJ2-3, with D possibly matching TRBD1 (5 bases). V dropped 2 bases and J dropped 4 bases, with 13 bases sitting between them. CDR3 length: 14 residues. CDR1 and CDR2 (germline): DFQATT, SNEGSKA (reference sequence). The CDR3 bases are TGCAGTGCTAGAACCGCAGGGAAATCAGATACGCAGTATTTT. Protein: CSARTAGKSDTQYF.

This chain uses TRBV20-1 with TRBJ2-5; D unresolved. CDR1 is DFQATT and CDR2 is SNEGSKA in the germline V gene (reference sequence). V lost 6 bases, J lost 2 bases, and 7 bases lay in between. The CDR3 contains 11 residues. The CDR3 region is CSAPVQETQYF. In DNA form, the CDR3 reads TGCAGTGCACCAGTTCAAGAGACCCAGTACTTC.

This clonotype was found many times. The gene calls are TRBV7-2 and TRBJ2-5; no firm D call. The germline V gene has CDR1 SGHTA and CDR2 FQGNSA. The germline V and J ends were trimmed by 2 bases and 4 bases, with 8 bases remaining between them. The CDR3 has 13 residues. CDR3 sequence reads: CASSLTWGETQYF. In DNA form, the CDR3 reads TGTGCCAGCAGCTTAACTTGGGGAGAGACCCAGTACTTC.

The chain employs TRBV12-3 or TRBV12-4 and TRBJ2-1; D possibly corresponds to TRBD2 (6 bases). The CDR3 loop spans 14 amino acids. Trimming left V 3 bases short and J 0 bases short, with 6 bases between. In nucleotides, the CDR3 is TGTGCCAGCAGTTTGGGGGGCTCCTACAATGAGCAGTTCTTC. This gives the protein CASSLGGSYNEQFF.

This clonotype was observed at least ten times. This chain links TRBV12-3 or TRBV12-4 with TRBJ2-3; the match to TRBD1 covers 8 bases. With V trimmed by 10 bases and J by 2 bases, 8 bases remained unmatched. CDR3 length: 14 residues. The CDR3 region is CAIGQGALTDTQYF. The CDR3 nucleotides are TGTGCCATCGGACAGGGAGCCCTCACAGATACGCAGTATTTT.